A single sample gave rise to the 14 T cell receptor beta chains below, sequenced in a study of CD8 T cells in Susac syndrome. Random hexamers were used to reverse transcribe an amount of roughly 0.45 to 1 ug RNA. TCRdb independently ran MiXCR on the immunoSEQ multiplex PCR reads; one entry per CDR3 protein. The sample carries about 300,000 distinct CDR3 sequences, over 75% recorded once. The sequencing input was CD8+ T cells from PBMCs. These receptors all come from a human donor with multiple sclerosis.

CDR3 in amino acids: CASSVESLGNSPLHF. CDR3 bases: TGTGCCAGCAGCGTAGAGTCCCTGGGAAATTCACCCCTCCACTTT. The rearrangement links TRBV9 to TRBJ1-6; D remains ambiguous. Trimming shortened V by 0 bases and J by 7 bases, and 11 bases separated the two germline ends. CDR3 length equals 15 residues. Germline V CDR1 and CDR2: SGDLS, YYNGEE. The full variable domain, in which reference TRBV9 and TRBJ1-6 provide the parts outside the CDR3, is DSGVTQTPKHLITATGQRVTLRCSPRSGDLSVYWYQQSLDQGLQFLIQYYNGEERAKGNILERFSAQQFPDLHSELNLSSLELGDSALYFCASSVESLGNSPLHFGNGTRLTVT.

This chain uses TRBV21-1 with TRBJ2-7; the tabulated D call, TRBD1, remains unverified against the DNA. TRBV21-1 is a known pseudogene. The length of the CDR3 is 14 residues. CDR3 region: CASSSRENSYEQYF. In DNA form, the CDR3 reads TGTGCCAGCAGCTCCCGGGAGAACTCCTACGAGCAGTACTTC.

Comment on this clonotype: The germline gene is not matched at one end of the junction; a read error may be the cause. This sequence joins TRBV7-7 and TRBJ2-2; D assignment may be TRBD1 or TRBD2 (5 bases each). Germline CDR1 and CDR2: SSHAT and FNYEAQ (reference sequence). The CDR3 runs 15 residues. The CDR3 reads CASNVKRGVAGELFF. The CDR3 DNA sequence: TGTGCTAGCAACGTAAAAAGGGGAGTAGCCGGGGAGCTGTTTTTT.

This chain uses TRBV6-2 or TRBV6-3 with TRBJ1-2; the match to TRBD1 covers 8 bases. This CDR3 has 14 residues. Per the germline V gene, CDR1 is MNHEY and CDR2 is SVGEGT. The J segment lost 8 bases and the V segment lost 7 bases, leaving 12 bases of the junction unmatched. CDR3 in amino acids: CASIDPDRGWGYTF. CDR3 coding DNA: TGTGCCAGCATCGACCCCGACAGGGGTTGGGGCTACACCTTC.

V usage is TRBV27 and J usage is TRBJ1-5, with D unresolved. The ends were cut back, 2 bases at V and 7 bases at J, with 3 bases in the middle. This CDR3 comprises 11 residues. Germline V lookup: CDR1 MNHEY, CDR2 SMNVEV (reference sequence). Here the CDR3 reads CASSLAQPQHF. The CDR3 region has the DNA TGTGCCAGCAGTTTAGCCCAGCCCCAGCATTTT.

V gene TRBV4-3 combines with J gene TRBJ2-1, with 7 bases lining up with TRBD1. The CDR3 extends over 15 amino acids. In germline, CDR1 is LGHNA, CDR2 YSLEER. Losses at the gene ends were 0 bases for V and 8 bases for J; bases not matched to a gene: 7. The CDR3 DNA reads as TGCGCCAGCAGCCAAGACCTACAGGGGATCGATGAGCAGTTCTTC. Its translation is CASSQDLQGIDEQFF.

This chain's CDR3 is CASSLGSTGADEQFF. CDR3 nucleotide sequence: TGTGCCAGCAGCTTAGGGAGTACGGGGGCGGATGAGCAGTTCTTC. The chain uses TRBV7-9 and TRBJ2-1; D may correspond to TRBD1 or TRBD2 (6 bases each). V lost 1 base, J lost 8 bases, and 15 bases lay in between. Germline CDR1 is SEHNR and CDR2 is FQNEAQ (reference sequence). The CDR3 is made up of 15 amino acids. Full variable domain (outside the CDR3, taken from reference TRBV7-9 and TRBJ2-1): DTGVSQNPRHKITKRGQNVTFRCDPISEHNRLYWYRQTLGQGPEFLTYFQNEAQLEKSRLLSDRFSAERPKGSFSTLEIQRTEQGDSAMYLCASSLGSTGADEQFFGPGTRLTVL.

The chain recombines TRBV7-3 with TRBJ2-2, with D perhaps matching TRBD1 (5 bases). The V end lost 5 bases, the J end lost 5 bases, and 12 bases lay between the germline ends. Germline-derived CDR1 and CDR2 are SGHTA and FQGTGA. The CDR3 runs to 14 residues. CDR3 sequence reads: CASSMSGWTGELFF. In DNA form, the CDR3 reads TGTGCCAGCAGCATGTCAGGGTGGACCGGGGAGCTGTTTTTT.

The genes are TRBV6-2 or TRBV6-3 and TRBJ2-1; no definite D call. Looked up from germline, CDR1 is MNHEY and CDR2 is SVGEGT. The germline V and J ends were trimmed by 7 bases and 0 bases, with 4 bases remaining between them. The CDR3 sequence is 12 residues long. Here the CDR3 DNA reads TGTGCCAGCATTAACTCCTACAATGAGCAGTTCTTC. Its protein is CASINSYNEQFF.

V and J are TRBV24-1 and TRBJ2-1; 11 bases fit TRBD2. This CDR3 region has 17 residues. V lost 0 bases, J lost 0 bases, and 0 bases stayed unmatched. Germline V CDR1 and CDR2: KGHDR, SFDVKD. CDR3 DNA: TGTGCCACCAGTGATTTGACTAGCGGGAGCTCCTACAATGAGCAGTTCTTC. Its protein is CATSDLTSGSSYNEQFF.

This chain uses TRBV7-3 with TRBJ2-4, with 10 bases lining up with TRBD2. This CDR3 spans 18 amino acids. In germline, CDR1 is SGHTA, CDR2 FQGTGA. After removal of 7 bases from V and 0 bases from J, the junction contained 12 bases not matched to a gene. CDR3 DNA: TGTGCCAGCAACGAGGGGAGCGGGAGGGAAGAAGCCAAAAACATTCAGTACTTC. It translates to CASNEGSGREEAKNIQYF.

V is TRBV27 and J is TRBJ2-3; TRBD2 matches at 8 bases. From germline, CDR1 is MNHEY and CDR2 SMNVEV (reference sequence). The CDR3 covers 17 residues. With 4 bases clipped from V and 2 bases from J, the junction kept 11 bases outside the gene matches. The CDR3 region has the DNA TGTGCCAGCAGTTCCCTCCTAACGGGGGGGGACACAGATACGCAGTATTTT. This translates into CASSSLLTGGDTDTQYF.

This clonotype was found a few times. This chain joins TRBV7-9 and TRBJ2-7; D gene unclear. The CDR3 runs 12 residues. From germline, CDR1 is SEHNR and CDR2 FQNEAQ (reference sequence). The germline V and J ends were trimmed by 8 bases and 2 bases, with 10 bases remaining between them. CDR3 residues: CASGPAAYEQYF. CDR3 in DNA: TGTGCCAGCGGGCCAGCCGCCTACGAGCAGTACTTC.

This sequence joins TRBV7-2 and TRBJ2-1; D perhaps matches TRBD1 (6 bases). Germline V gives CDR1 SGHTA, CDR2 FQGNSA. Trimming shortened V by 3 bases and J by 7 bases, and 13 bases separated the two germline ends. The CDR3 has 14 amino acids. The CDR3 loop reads CASSLGALGNEQFF. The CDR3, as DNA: TGTGCCAGCAGCTTGGGGGCCCTTGGGAATGAGCAGTTCTTC.